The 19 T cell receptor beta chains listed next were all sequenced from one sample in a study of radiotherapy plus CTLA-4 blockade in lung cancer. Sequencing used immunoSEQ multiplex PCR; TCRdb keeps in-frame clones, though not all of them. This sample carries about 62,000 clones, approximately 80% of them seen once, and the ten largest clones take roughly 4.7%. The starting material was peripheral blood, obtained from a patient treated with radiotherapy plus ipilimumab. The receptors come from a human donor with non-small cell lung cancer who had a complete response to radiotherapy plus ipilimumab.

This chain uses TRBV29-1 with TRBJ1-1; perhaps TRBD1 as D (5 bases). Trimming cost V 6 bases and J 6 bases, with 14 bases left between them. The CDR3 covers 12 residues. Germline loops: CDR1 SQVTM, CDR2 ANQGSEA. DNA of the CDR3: TGCAGCGTGCGCAGGGATATACCTGAAGCTTTCTTT. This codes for CSVRRDIPEAFF.

Here the CDR3 reads CASSSQGVYGYTF. The CDR3 DNA is TGTGCCAGCAGTAGCCAGGGTGTCTATGGCTACACCTTC. The chain links TRBV2 to TRBJ1-2, with D tentatively TRBD1 (5 bases). The CDR3 runs to 13 residues. The V and J ends lost 5 bases and 4 bases respectively, with 11 bases between them. The germline gives CDR1 SNHLY, CDR2 FYNNEI.

The CDR3 coding sequence is TGTGCCAGCTCACCGTCCGAGATCCTCGAGACCCAGTACTTC. It encodes CASSPSEILETQYF. The V and J genes are TRBV18 and TRBJ2-5, with D unclear. Trimming took off 3 bases at V and 5 bases at J, with 13 bases between the two ends. CDR1 is KGHSH and CDR2 is LQKENI in the germline V gene. This CDR3 region has 14 residues.

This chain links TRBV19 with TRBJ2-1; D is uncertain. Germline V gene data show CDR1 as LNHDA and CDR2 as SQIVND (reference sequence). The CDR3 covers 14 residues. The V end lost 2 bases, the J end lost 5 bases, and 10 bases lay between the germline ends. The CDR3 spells CASSINGLNNEQFF. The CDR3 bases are TGTGCCAGTAGTATAAACGGGCTGAACAATGAGCAGTTCTTC.

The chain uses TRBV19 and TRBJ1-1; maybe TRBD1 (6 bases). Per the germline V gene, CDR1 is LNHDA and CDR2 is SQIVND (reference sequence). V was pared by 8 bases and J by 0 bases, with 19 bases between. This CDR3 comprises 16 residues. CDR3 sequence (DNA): TGTGCCAGTCTATCCTCGGCAGGGGTAATGAACACTGAAGCTTTCTTT. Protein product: CASLSSAGVMNTEAFF.

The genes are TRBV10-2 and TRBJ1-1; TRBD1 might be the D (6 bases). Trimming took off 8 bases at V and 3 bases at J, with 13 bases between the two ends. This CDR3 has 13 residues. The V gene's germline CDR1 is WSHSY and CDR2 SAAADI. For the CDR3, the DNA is TGCGCCAGCGGACAGCCCGAGGACACTGAAGCTTTCTTT. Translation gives CASGQPEDTEAFF.

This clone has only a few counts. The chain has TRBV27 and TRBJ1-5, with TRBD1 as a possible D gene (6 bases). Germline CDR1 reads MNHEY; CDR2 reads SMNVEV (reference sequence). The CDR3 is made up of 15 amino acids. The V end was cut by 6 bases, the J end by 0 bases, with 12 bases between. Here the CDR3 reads CASRPTGNSNQPQHF. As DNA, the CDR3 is TGTGCCAGCAGGCCAACAGGGAATAGCAATCAGCCCCAGCATTTT.

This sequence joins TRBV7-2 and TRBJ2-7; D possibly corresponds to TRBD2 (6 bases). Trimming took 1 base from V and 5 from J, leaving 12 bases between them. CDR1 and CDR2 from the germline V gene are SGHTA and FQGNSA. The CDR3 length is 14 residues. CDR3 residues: CASSLVPGVNEQYV. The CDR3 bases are TGTGCCAGCAGCTTAGTTCCGGGAGTAAACGAGCAGTACGTC.

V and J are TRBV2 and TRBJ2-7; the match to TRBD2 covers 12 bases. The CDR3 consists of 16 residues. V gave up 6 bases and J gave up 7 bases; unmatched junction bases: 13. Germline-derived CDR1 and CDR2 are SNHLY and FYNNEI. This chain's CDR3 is CASSAPLAGGPREQYV. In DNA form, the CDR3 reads TGTGCCAGCAGCGCGCCTCTAGCGGGAGGGCCGCGGGAGCAGTACGTC.

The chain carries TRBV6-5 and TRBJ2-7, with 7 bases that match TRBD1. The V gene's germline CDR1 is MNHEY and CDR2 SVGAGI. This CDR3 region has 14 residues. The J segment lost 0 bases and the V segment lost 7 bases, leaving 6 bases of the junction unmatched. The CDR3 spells CASKTPGGSYEQYF. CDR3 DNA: TGTGCCAGCAAAACCCCAGGGGGCTCCTACGAGCAGTACTTC.

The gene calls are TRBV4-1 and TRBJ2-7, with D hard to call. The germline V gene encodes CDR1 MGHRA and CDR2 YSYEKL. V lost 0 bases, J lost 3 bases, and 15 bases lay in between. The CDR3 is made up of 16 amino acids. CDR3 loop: CASSQELGFGDYEQYV. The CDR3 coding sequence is TGCGCCAGCAGCCAAGAGCTAGGTTTTGGAGACTACGAGCAGTACGTC.

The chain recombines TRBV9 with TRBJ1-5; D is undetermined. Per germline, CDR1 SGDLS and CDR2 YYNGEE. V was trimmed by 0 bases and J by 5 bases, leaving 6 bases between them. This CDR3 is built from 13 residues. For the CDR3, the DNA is TGTGCCAGCAGCGTAGCGCCCGATCAGCCCCAGCATTTT. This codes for CASSVAPDQPQHF.

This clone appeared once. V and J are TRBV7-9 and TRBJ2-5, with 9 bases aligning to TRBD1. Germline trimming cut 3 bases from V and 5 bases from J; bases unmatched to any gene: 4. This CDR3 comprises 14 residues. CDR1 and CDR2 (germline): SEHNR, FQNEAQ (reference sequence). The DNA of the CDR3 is TGTGCCAGCAGCTTGGGACAGGGCCCGGAGACCCAGTACTTC. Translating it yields CASSLGQGPETQYF. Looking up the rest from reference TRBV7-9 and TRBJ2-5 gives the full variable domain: DTGVSQNPRHKITKRGQNVTFRCDPISEHNRLYWYRQTLGQGPEFLTYFQNEAQLEKSRLLSDRFSAERPKGSFSTLEIQRTEQGDSAMYLCASSLGQGPETQYFGPGTRLLVL.

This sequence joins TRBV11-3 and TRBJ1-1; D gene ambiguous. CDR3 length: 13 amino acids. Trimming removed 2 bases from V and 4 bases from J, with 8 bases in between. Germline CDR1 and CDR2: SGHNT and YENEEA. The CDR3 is CASSLRQGTEAFF. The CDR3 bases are TGTGCCAGCAGCTTACGACAAGGCACTGAAGCTTTCTTT.

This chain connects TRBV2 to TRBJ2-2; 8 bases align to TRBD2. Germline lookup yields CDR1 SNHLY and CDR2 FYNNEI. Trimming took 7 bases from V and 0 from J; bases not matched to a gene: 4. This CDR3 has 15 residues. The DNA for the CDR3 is TGTGCCAGCACCGGGGGGGCCGCGAACACCGGGGAGCTGTTTTTT. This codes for CASTGGAANTGELFF.

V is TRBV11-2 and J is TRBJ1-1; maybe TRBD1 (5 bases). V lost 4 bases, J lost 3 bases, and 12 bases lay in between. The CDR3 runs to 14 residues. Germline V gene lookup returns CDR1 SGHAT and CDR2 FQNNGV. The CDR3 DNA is TGTGCCAGCAGCTCGATGGGACCAGACACTGAAGCTTTCTTT. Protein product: CASSSMGPDTEAFF. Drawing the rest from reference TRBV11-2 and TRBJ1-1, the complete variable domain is EAGVAQSPRYKIIEKRQSVAFWCNPISGHATLYWYQQILGQGPKLLIQFQNNGVVDDSQLPKDRFSAERLKGVDSTLKIQPAKLEDSAVYLCASSSMGPDTEAFFGQGTRLTVV.

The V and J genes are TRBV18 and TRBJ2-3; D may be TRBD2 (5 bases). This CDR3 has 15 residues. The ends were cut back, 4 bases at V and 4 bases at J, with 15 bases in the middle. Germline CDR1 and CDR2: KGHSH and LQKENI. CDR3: CASSLSEGAADTQYF. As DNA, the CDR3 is TGTGCCAGCTCACTCTCTGAGGGAGCGGCAGATACGCAGTATTTT.

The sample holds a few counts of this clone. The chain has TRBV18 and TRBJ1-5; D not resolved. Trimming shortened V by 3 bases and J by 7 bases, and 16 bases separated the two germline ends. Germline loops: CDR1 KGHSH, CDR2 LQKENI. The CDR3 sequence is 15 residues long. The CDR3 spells CASSPTLREGQPQHF. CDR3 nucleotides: TGTGCCAGCTCACCGACTCTGAGAGAAGGGCAGCCCCAGCATTTT.

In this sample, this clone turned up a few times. The CDR3 DNA is TGTGCCATCGGGGATGTGACAGATACGCAGTATTTT. Translated, it gives CAIGDVTDTQYF. The V and J genes are TRBV10-3 and TRBJ2-3; D remains unclear. Germline lookup yields CDR1 ENHRY and CDR2 SYGVKD. The CDR3 sequence is 12 residues long. V was shortened by 8 bases and J by 3 bases, with 9 bases between the two germline ends.